This TCR beta chain was found in a study of CD4+ T cells in melanoma. The V and J ends lost 1 base and 5 bases respectively, with 12 bases between them. The CDR3 has 15 amino acids. Germline V gene sequence: CDR1 SGHVS, CDR2 FQNEAQ. Generated by immunoSEQ multiplex PCR, the TCRdb table keeps only in-frame clones and is missing some. The profile covers around 16,000 clones, with approximately 76% appearing a single time and approximately 12% taken by the ten largest. The origin of this receptor is a human donor with melanoma. The chain has TRBV7-8 and TRBJ2-1; D not resolved. The sequencing sample was made of cells from a culture (not recorded whether cultured in vitro). For the CDR3, the DNA is TGTGCCAGCAGCTTAGGGGTAGTGTTTAACAATGAGCAGTTCTTC. Amino acid sequence: CASSLGVVFNNEQFF. Drawing the rest from reference TRBV7-8 and TRBJ2-1, the complete variable domain is GAGVSQSPRYKVAKRGQDVALRCDPISGHVSLFWYQQALGQGPEFLTYFQNEAQLDKSGLPSDRFFAERPEGSVSTLKIQRTQQEDSAVYLCASSLGVVFNNEQFFGPGTRLTVL.